The 9 T cell receptor beta chains in this list originate from one sample, sequenced in a study of cytomegalovirus exposure and HLA in healthy donors. Researchers ran the PCR with 60 Vbeta and 13 Jbeta primers. Measured with immunoSEQ multiplex PCR; TCRdb has only the in-frame clones, and not every one. Of fewer than 250,000 clones listed, roughly 85% are singletons. Source material: PBMCs. All receptors come from a male donor in good health and CMV-seronegative.

The chain employs TRBV27 and TRBJ2-2; D is possibly TRBD1 (6 bases). The length of the CDR3 is 15 residues. V was cut by 4 bases and J by 8 bases, with 17 bases left in between. The germline V gene has CDR1 MNHEY and CDR2 SMNVEV (reference sequence). CDR3 coding DNA: TGTGCCAGCAGTTCGGACAGTACCCGATCGGGGGAGCTGTTTTTT. Amino acids: CASSSDSTRSGELFF.

The chain uses TRBV7-2 and TRBJ1-5; D is ambiguous. Germline loops: CDR1 SGHTA, CDR2 FQGNSA. V was clipped by 1 base and J by 0 bases, with 7 bases between them. The CDR3 is made up of 15 amino acids. The CDR3 is CASSLVLNSNQPQHF. CDR3 sequence (DNA): TGTGCCAGCAGCTTAGTCTTAAATAGCAATCAGCCCCAGCATTTT. The full variable domain, rest sourced from reference TRBV7-2 and TRBJ1-5, is GAGVSQSPSNKVTEKGKDVELRCDPISGHTALYWYRQSLGQGLEFLIYFQGNSAPDKSGLPSDRFSAERTGGSVSTLTIQRTQQEDSAVYLCASSLVLNSNQPQHFGDGTRLSIL.

The gene calls are TRBV15 and TRBJ2-7, with D possibly matching TRBD2 (5 bases). The CDR3 is 14 residues long. Per the germline V gene, CDR1 is LNHNV and CDR2 is YYDKDF (reference sequence). V shed 9 bases and J shed 7 bases, with 22 bases lying between them. CDR3 loop: CATTRGIPLGEQYF. Written as DNA, the CDR3 is TGTGCCACAACGAGAGGGATCCCTCTCGGGGAGCAGTACTTC. Combining the CDR3 with reference TRBV15 and TRBJ2-7 gives the whole variable domain DAMVIQNPRYQVTQFGKPVTLSCSQTLNHNVMYWYQQKSSQAPKLLFHYYDKDFNNEADTPDNFQSRRPNTSFCFLDIRSPGLGDTAMYLCATTRGIPLGEQYFGPGTRLTVT.

The genes are TRBV4-2 and TRBJ2-1; 10 bases agree with TRBD2. Germline values: CDR1 LGHNA, CDR2 YNFKEQ. The CDR3 has 16 residues. With 5 bases clipped from V and 1 base from J, the junction kept 5 bases outside the gene matches. The CDR3 is CASSSLAGGSYNEQFF. Written as DNA, the CDR3 is TGTGCCAGCAGCTCCTTAGCGGGGGGATCCTACAATGAGCAGTTCTTC.

The CDR3, as DNA: TGTGCCAGCAGCCCCATAGGGACAGGGGCGGAGACCCAGTACTTC. Translating gives CASSPIGTGAETQYF. The chain recombines TRBV7-6 with TRBJ2-5; 10 nucleotides agree with TRBD1. After removal of 5 bases from V and 5 bases from J, the junction contained 8 bases not matched to a gene. This CDR3 comprises 15 residues. The germline CDR1 and CDR2 sequences are SGHVS and FNYEAQ.

V gene TRBV7-2 combines with J gene TRBJ2-7; no definite D call. The CDR3 runs 12 residues. V was trimmed by 2 bases and J by 4 bases, leaving 6 bases between them. Germline assignment: CDR1 SGHTA and CDR2 FQGNSA. CDR3 region: CASSLSRYEQYF. The CDR3 DNA is TGTGCCAGCAGCTTATCTCGGTACGAGCAGTACTTC.

This clone was recorded only once. The V and J genes are TRBV28 and TRBJ2-1; D is undetermined. From germline, CDR1 is MDHEN and CDR2 SYDVKM. The CDR3 covers 12 residues. Trimming stripped 11 bases from V and 0 bases from J, with 8 bases between. This CDR3 is CACAASYNEQFF. In DNA form, the CDR3 reads TGTGCCTGCGCCGCCTCCTACAATGAGCAGTTCTTC.

Concerning this clone: In the same sample, other DNA sequences code for this CDR3. The chain has TRBV5-4 and TRBJ1-5; D is perhaps TRBD1 (5 bases). V gave up 3 bases and J gave up 2 bases, with 9 bases separating them. Germline CDR1 reads SGHNT; CDR2 reads YYREEE (reference sequence). CDR3 length: 14 residues. Here the CDR3 reads CASSSGGGNQPQHF. CDR3 nucleotides: TGTGCCAGCAGCTCGGGGGGTGGCAATCAGCCCCAGCATTTT. Full variable domain (remainder filled in from reference TRBV5-4 and TRBJ1-5): ETGVTQSPTHLIKTRGQQVTLRCSSQSGHNTVSWYQQALGQGPQFIFQYYREEENGRGNFPPRFSGLQFPNYSSELNVNALELDDSALYLCASSSGGGNQPQHFGDGTRLSIL.

DNA for the CDR3: TGCGCCAGCAGCCACAGGTACGAGCAGTACTTC. This codes for CASSHRYEQYF. V and J are TRBV4-1 and TRBJ2-7; D gene uncertain. CDR1 is MGHRA, CDR2 YSYEKL, per germline. V was shortened by 3 bases and J by 4 bases, with 4 bases between the two germline ends. The CDR3 contains 11 residues.